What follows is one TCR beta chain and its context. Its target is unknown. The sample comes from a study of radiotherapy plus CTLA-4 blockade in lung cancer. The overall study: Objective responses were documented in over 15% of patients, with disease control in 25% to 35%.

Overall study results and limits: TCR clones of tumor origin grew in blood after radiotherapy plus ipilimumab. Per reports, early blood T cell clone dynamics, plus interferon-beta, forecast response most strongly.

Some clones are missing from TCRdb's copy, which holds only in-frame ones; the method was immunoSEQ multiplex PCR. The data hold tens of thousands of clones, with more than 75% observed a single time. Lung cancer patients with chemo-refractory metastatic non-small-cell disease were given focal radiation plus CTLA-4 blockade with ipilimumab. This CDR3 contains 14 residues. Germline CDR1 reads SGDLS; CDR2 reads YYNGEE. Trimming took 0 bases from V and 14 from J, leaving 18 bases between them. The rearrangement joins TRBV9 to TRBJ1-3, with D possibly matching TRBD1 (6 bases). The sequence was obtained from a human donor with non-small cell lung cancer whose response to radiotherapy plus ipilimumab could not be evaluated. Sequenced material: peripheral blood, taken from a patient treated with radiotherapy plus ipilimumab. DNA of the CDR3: TGTGCCAGCAGCGTAGTGGACAGCAACGTCCACCTATATTTT. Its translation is CASSVVDSNVHLYF. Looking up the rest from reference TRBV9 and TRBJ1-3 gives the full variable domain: DSGVTQTPKHLITATGQRVTLRCSPRSGDLSVYWYQQSLDQGLQFLIQYYNGEERAKGNILERFSAQQFPDLHSELNLSSLELGDSALYFCASSVVDSNVHLYFGEGSWLTVV.